The next 15 T cell receptor beta chains were all read from a single sample in a study of T-cell memory formation after mild COVID-19. A single record per CDR3 protein comes from TCRdb applying MiXCR to the 5' RACE reads. Seen here are around 370,000 distinct CDR3 sequences, 21% observed once, and the top ten hold around an eighth. Sequences were obtained from PBMCs or a T cell subset sorted from them (not recorded which). Receptors were obtained from an adult woman who had mild COVID-19 (a few samples of this study predate the infection). Cell type and time point are not known.

The table lists this clonotype with a few counts. The V and J genes are TRBV6-1 and TRBJ1-1, with TRBD1 matching over 8 bases. V lost 10 bases to trimming and J lost 7 bases; unmatched junction nucleotides: 17. The germline V gene has CDR1 MNHNS and CDR2 SASEGT. This CDR3 has 15 residues. The CDR3 DNA reads TGTGCCAACACGATTATGGACAGGGCATCCGGTGAAGCTTTCTTT. Translation gives CANTIMDRASGEAFF.

The chain couples TRBV7-3 to TRBJ1-1; D call uncertain. The V gene lost 5 bases and the J gene lost 0 bases, with 13 bases spanning the gap. Germline values: CDR1 SGHTA, CDR2 FQGTGA. The CDR3 length is 15 residues. The CDR3 DNA reads TGTGCCAGCAGCACCACCGGGGTGATGAACACTGAAGCTTTCTTT. Translation: CASSTTGVMNTEAFF.

This chain uses TRBV12-3 or TRBV12-4 with TRBJ2-3; TRBD1 agrees at 8 bases. The CDR3 is 16 amino acids. V was clipped by 1 base and J by 0 bases; unmatched bases: 3. DNA of the CDR3: TGTGCCAGCAGTTTAGGGACAGGGACTAGCACAGATACGCAGTATTTT. Its translation is CASSLGTGTSTDTQYF.

V usage is TRBV30 and J usage is TRBJ2-3, with D perhaps TRBD1 (6 bases). Trimming took off 0 bases at V and 6 bases at J, with 16 bases between the two ends. The CDR3 is 15 amino acids. From germline, CDR1 is GTSNPN and CDR2 SVGIG (reference sequence). The CDR3, as DNA: TGTGCCTGGAGTGTTGACAGGTCCCCAGCGGATACGCAGTATTTT. Translating gives CAWSVDRSPADTQYF.

The J gene is TRBJ2-5, the V gene TRBV7-7, with 7 positions matching TRBD1. CDR3 length equals 15 residues. V shed 2 bases and J 1 base; nucleotides not matched to a gene: 4. Germline values: CDR1 SSHAT, CDR2 FNYEAQ (reference sequence). The CDR3 region has the DNA TGTGCCAGCAGCTTAAATAGGGGGCCCCAAGAGACCCAGTACTTC. Translating it yields CASSLNRGPQETQYF.

V usage is TRBV5-1 and J usage is TRBJ2-7; no definite D call. Per the germline V gene, CDR1 is SGHRS and CDR2 is YFSETQ. Trimming pared 4 bases from V and 5 bases from J, leaving 16 bases between. This CDR3 is built from 14 residues. CDR3 bases: TGCGCCAGCAGCCCAACCGGCCCCTACCACGAGCAGTACTTC. Protein product: CASSPTGPYHEQYF.

This clonotype occurred a few times. This sequence joins TRBV7-9 and TRBJ1-4, with unresolved D. The CDR3 has 15 residues. Trimming took off 3 bases at V and 7 bases at J, with 15 bases between the two ends. Germline loops: CDR1 SEHNR, CDR2 FQNEAQ (reference sequence). For the CDR3, the DNA is TGTGCCAGCAGCTTGAAATCTGGTCGGGGTGAAAAACTGTTTTTT. Translating it yields CASSLKSGRGEKLFF.

This clonotype showed up just a few times. J is TRBJ1-5 and V is TRBV20-1, with D unclear. Trimming took 3 bases from V and 5 from J, leaving 8 bases between them. CDR1 and CDR2 (germline): DFQATT, SNEGSKA (reference sequence). The CDR3 has 12 residues. The CDR3 region is CSARDGDQPQHF. CDR3 nucleotide sequence: TGCAGTGCTAGGGACGGGGATCAGCCCCAGCATTTT.

This clonotype was counted between two and nine times. The V and J genes are TRBV7-3 and TRBJ1-4, with unresolved D. Trimming shortened V by 5 bases and J by 8 bases, and 12 bases separated the two germline ends. This CDR3 contains 13 residues. Germline lookup yields CDR1 SGHTA and CDR2 FQGTGA. CDR3 sequence reads: CASSPSGGEKLFF. The CDR3 coding sequence is TGTGCCAGCAGCCCCTCGGGTGGGGAAAAACTGTTTTTT.

V gene TRBV5-5 combines with J gene TRBJ1-5; 7 bases fit TRBD1. Germline loops: CDR1 SGHKS, CDR2 YYEKEE (reference sequence). Trimming took 4 bases from V and 13 from J; bases not matched to a gene: 14. The CDR3 extends over 14 amino acids. Here the CDR3 DNA reads TGTGCCAGCAGCCCCCAAGTCGGGCCGGGACAGCAGCATTTT. Protein product: CASSPQVGPGQQHF.

The chain joins TRBV7-8 to TRBJ1-6, with D tentatively TRBD1 (6 bases). Germline V gene sequence: CDR1 SGHVS, CDR2 FQNEAQ. The CDR3 is made up of 14 amino acids. V dropped 4 bases and J dropped 7 bases, with 11 bases sitting between them. Here the CDR3 reads CASSSVGGNSPLHF. The CDR3 DNA reads TGTGCCAGCAGCTCGGTAGGGGGGAATTCACCCCTCCACTTT.

J is TRBJ2-1 and V is TRBV19; 9 nucleotides align to TRBD2. The CDR3 runs to 16 residues. Germline values: CDR1 LNHDA, CDR2 SQIVND (reference sequence). With V trimmed by 3 bases and J by 6 bases, 9 bases remained unmatched. DNA for the CDR3: TGTGCCAGTAGTATTGGTCTAGCGGGGTTTTTCAATGAGCAGTTCTTC. Its translation: CASSIGLAGFFNEQFF.

The V call is TRBV29-1, the J call TRBJ1-1; 9 bases line up with TRBD1. This CDR3 is 15 amino acids long. CDR1 SQVTM and CDR2 ANQGSEA come from the germline V gene. Germline trimming cut 4 bases from V and 5 bases from J; bases unmatched to any gene: 11. Written as DNA, the CDR3 is TGCAGCGTTGTAGATCCAGGGACAGGGCAGACTGAAGCTTTCTTT. Translation gives CSVVDPGTGQTEAFF.

This chain uses TRBV6-5 with TRBJ2-1; D unclear. This CDR3 is 15 amino acids long. Trimming took 6 bases from V and 4 from J, leaving 16 bases between them. The germline gives CDR1 MNHEY, CDR2 SVGAGI. In nucleotides, the CDR3 is TGTGCCAGCAGGCCCCTATCTTCGGGTTACAATGAGCAGTTCTTC. It yields the protein CASRPLSSGYNEQFF.

This clonotype has a handful of counts. The V gene is TRBV5-1, the J gene TRBJ2-2; 12 nucleotides align to TRBD1. Germline V gives CDR1 SGHRS, CDR2 YFSETQ. Losses at the gene ends were 4 bases for V and 8 bases for J; bases not matched to a gene: 9. The CDR3 has 16 amino acids. The CDR3 is CASSNRDRGPAGELFF. In DNA form, the CDR3 reads TGCGCCAGCAGCAACCGGGACAGGGGGCCGGCGGGGGAGCTGTTTTTT.